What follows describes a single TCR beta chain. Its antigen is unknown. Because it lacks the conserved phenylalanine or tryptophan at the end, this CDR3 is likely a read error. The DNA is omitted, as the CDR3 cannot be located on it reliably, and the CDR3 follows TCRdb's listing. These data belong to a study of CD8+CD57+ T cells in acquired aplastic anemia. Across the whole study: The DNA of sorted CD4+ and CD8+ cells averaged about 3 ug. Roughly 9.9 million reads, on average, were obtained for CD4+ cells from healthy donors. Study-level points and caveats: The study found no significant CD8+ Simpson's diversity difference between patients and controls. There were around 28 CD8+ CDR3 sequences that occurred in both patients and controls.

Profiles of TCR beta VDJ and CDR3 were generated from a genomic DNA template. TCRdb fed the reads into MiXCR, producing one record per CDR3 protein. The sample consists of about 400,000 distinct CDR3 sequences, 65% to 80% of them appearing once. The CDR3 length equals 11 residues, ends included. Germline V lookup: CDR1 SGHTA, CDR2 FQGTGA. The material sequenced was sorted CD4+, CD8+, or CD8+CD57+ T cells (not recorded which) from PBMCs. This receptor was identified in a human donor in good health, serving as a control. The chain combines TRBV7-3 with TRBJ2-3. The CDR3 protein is CASSHGGPEYL.